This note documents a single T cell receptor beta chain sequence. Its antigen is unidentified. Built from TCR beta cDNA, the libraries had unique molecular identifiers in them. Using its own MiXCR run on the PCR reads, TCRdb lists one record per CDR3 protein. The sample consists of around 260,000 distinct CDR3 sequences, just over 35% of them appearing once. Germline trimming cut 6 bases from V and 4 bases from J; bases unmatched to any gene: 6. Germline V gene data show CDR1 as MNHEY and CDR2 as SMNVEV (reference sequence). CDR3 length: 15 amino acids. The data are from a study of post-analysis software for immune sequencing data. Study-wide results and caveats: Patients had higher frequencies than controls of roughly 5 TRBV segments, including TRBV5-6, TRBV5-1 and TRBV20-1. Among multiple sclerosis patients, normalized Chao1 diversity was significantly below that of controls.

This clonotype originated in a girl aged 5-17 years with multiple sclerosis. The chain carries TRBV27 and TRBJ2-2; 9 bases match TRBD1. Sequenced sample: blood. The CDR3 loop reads CASRETGGATGELFF. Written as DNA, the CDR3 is TGTGCCAGCAGGGAGACAGGGGGTGCCACCGGGGAGCTGTTTTTT.